These T cell receptor beta chains were read from a single sample in a study of neurological immune-mediated disorders. Using its own MiXCR run on the 5' RACE reads, TCRdb lists one record per CDR3 protein. The sample comprises tens of thousands of distinct CDR3 sequences, over 12% of which are singletons, and 6.8% rests with the top ten. Sequenced material: PBMCs. The receptor set was obtained from a woman between 45 and 60 years old in good health. The conserved cysteine and the conserved F or W are not part of the CDR3 here.

J,V,CDR3
TRBJ2-5,TRBV5-1,ASRGQDTPVETQY
TRBJ2-7,TRBV5-1,ASSTTGTSGIGEQY
TRBJ2-1,TRBV11-2,ASSLALYSYLSPNEQF
TRBJ2-3,TRBV5-1,ASSLGGTDTQY
TRBJ2-1,TRBV5-1,ASSLGGPRNEQF
TRBJ1-5,TRBV20-1,SAPSTTGTTYSNQPQH
TRBJ2-1,TRBV24-1,ATSASGGHEQF
TRBJ2-7,TRBV5-1,ASSLNTGSAYEQY
TRBJ2-1,TRBV20-1,SARSGSGNEQF
TRBJ1-5,TRBV20-1,SARGQGLQPQH
TRBJ2-5,TRBV5-1,ASSLASGVVETQY
TRBJ2-5,TRBV28,ASSIRTLETQY
TRBJ2-1,TRBV5-1,ASSLSQGNVNEQF
TRBJ2-1,TRBV9,ASSVGYPNEQF
TRBJ2-3,TRBV5-1,ASSFEGTPPDTQY
TRBJ2-1,TRBV9,ASSIPYREQF
TRBJ1-4,TRBV7-3,ASSRGIGEKLF
TRBJ1-2,TRBV5-5,ASSMEAYGYT
TRBJ1-5,TRBV5-1,ASSRDPGTDNQPQH
TRBJ2-1,TRBV28,ASSLLHEQF
TRBJ2-6,TRBV20-1,SARGQGEAGANVLT
TRBJ2-7,TRBV20-1,SAATGPSYEQY
TRBJ2-7,TRBV4-1,ASSQDQGILSYEQY
TRBJ1-1,TRBV5-1,ASSLRATSKNTEAF
TRBJ2-5,TRBV7-9,ASSLGSTGQETQY
TRBJ1-1,TRBV5-1,ASSLQGEDTEAF
TRBJ2-5,TRBV4-2,ASSQAGAGGKETQY
TRBJ2-7,TRBV15,ATSREGRDYEQY
TRBJ2-3,TRBV12-3/TRBV12-4,ATKKHAASTDTQY
TRBJ2-5,TRBV3-1,ASSERTGYN
TRBJ1-4,TRBV7-8,ASAQGSTNEKLF
TRBJ2-7,TRBV5-1,ASSLAVAGGSYEQY
TRBJ1-2,TRBV15,ATSRDLIQDRNYGYT
TRBJ2-2,TRBV12-3/TRBV12-4,ASSFQRGIANTGELF
TRBJ2-1,TRBV9,ASSVFSAGGNEQF
TRBJ2-3,TRBV9,ASSLGGNGPDTQY
TRBJ1-2,TRBV9,ASSPRGDYGYT
TRBJ2-7,TRBV20-1,SHPGRYGEQY
TRBJ1-1,TRBV18,ASSPPSDTKAF
TRBJ2-5,TRBV5-1,ASSLASETQY
TRBJ2-7,TRBV7-8,ASSLASGFYEQY
TRBJ1-5,TRBV2,ASIRGQGDQPQH
TRBJ2-7,TRBV28,ASSLSSGTGKDEQY
TRBJ2-5,TRBV2,ASRVGLETQY